The next 4 T cell receptor beta chains were all read from a single sample in a study of cytomegalovirus exposure and HLA in healthy donors. The primer mix had 60 Vbeta and 13 Jbeta primers. Method: immunoSEQ multiplex PCR; TCRdb's copy keeps in-frame clones and lacks some. The sample consists of around 98,000 clones, more than 75% of them appearing once. The source material was PBMCs. The receptor source for this set is a human donor in good health.

The V and J genes are TRBV9 and TRBJ2-3, with TRBD2 as a possible D gene (5 bases). V was shortened by 0 bases and J by 1 base, with 15 bases between the two germline ends. There are 17 residues in the CDR3. Germline CDR1 is SGDLS and CDR2 is YYNGEE. The CDR3 reads CASSVAGWGGGTDTQYF. The CDR3 bases are TGTGCCAGCAGCGTAGCGGGATGGGGTGGCGGCACAGATACGCAGTATTTT.

There are a few counts of this clone. The chain combines TRBV6-5 with TRBJ1-1, with TRBD1 matching over 7 bases. This CDR3 region has 13 residues. Germline loops: CDR1 MNHEY, CDR2 SVGAGI. V lost 2 bases and J lost 3; bases outside the gene matches: 0. The CDR3 region is CASSYDRDTEAFF. CDR3 nucleotide sequence: TGTGCCAGCAGTTACGACAGGGACACTGAAGCTTTCTTT.

The chain recombines TRBV5-6 with TRBJ2-3; no clear D. Deletions cut 1 base from V and 2 bases from J, with 20 bases between. The CDR3 covers 18 residues. From germline, CDR1 is SGHDT and CDR2 YYEEEE. CDR3 sequence (DNA): TGTGCCAGCAGCTTGTCTCGTGGCGTTCCACAGAACACAGATACGCAGTATTTT. Translating gives CASSLSRGVPQNTDTQYF.

J is TRBJ2-1 and V is TRBV30; 7 bases fit TRBD1. With 5 bases clipped from V and 5 bases from J, the junction kept 12 bases outside the gene matches. Per germline, CDR1 GTSNPN and CDR2 SVGIG (reference sequence). The CDR3 is made up of 15 amino acids. The CDR3, as DNA: TGTGCCTGGGACCAGGGGACAGCGACCGACAATGAGCAGTTCTTC. It specifies CAWDQGTATDNEQFF.